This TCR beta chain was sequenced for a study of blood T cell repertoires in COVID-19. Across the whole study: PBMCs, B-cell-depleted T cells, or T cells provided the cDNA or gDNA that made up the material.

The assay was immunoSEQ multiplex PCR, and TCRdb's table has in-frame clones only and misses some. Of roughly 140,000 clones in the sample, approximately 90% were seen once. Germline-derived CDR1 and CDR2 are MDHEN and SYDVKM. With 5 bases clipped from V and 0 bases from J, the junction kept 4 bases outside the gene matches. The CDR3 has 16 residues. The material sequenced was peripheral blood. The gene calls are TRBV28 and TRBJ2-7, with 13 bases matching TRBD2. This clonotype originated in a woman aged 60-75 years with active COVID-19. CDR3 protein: CASSGTSGTLSYEQYF. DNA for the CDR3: TGTGCCAGCAGTGGGACTAGCGGGACCCTCTCCTACGAGCAGTACTTC.